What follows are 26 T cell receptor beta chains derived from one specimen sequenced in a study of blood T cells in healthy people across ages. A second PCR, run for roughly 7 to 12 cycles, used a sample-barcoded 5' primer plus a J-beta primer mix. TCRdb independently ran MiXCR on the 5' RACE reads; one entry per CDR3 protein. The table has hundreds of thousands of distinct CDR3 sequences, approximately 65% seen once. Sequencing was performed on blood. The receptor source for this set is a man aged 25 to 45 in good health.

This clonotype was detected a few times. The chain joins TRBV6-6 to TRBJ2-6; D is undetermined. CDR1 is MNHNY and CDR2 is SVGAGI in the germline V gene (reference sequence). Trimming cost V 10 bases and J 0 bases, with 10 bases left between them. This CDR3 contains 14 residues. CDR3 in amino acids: CATPRHSGANVLTF. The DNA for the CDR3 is TGTGCCACACCTAGGCACTCTGGGGCCAACGTCCTGACTTTC.

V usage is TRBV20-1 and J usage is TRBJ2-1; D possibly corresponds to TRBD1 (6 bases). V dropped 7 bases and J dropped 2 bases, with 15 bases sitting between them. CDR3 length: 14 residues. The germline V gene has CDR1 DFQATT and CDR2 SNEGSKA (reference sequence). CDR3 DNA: TGCAGTGGGGATGGGGGCTCGCCCTACAATGAGCAGTTCTTC. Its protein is CSGDGGSPYNEQFF.

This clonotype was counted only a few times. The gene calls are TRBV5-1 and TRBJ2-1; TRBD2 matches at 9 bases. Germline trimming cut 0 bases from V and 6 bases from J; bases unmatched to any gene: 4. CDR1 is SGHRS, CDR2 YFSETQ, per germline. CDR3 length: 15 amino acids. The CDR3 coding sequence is TGCGCCAGCAGCTTGGAACTAGCGGGTGGCAATGAGCAGTTCTTC. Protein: CASSLELAGGNEQFF. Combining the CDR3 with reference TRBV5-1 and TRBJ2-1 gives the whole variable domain KAGVTQTPRYLIKTRGQQVTLSCSPISGHRSVSWYQQTPGQGLQFLFEYFSETQRNKGNFPGRFSGRQFSNSRSEMNVSTLELGDSALYLCASSLELAGGNEQFFGPGTRLTVL.

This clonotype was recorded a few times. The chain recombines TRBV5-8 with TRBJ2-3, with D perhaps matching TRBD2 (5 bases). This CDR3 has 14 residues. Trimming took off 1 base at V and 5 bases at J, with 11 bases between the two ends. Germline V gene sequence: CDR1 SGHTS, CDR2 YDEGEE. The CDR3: CASSLRLARDTQYF. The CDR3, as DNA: TGTGCCAGCAGCTTGCGCCTAGCAAGAGATACGCAGTATTTT.

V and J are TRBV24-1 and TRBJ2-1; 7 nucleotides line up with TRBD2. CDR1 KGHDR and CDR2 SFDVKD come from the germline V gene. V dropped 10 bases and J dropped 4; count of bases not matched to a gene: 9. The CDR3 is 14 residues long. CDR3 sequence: CATLKRGKYNEQFF. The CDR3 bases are TGTGCCACTTTGAAGCGGGGAAAGTACAATGAGCAGTTCTTC.

CDR3 coding DNA: TGTGCCAGCAGCTCCGCCCCGGGCACTGAAGCTTTCTTT. It yields the protein CASSSAPGTEAFF. This rearrangement joins TRBV7-2 to TRBJ1-1; D call uncertain. Germline V lookup: CDR1 SGHTA, CDR2 FQGNSA. V was pared by 4 bases and J by 4 bases, with 10 bases between. The CDR3 runs 13 residues.

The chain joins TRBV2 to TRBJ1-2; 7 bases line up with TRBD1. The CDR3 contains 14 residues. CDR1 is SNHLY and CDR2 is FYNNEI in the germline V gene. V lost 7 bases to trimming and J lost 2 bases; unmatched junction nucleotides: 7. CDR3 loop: CASTTGQRNYGYTF. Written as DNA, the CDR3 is TGTGCCAGCACCACGGGACAGAGAAACTATGGCTACACCTTC.

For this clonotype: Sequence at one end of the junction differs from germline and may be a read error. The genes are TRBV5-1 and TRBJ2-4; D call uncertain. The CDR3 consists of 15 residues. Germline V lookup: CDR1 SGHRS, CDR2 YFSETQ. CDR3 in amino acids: CASSLGAELGNTQYF. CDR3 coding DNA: TGCGCCAGCAGCTTGGGGGCAGAATTAGGAAACACTCAGTACTTC.

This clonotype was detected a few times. The CDR3 reads CASRPPKASYNEQFF. The DNA of the CDR3 is TGTGCCAGCAGGCCTCCAAAAGCTTCCTACAATGAGCAGTTCTTC. The chain uses TRBV6-5 and TRBJ2-1; D uncertain. The V gene's germline CDR1 is MNHEY and CDR2 SVGAGI. V was cut by 6 bases and J by 1 base, with 13 bases left in between. The CDR3 loop spans 15 amino acids.

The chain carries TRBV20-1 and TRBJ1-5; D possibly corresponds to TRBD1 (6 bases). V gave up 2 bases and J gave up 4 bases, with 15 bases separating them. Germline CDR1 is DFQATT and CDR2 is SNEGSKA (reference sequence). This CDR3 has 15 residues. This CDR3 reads CSARPMGGGNQPQHF. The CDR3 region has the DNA TGCAGTGCTAGACCCATGGGGGGCGGGAATCAGCCCCAGCATTTT.

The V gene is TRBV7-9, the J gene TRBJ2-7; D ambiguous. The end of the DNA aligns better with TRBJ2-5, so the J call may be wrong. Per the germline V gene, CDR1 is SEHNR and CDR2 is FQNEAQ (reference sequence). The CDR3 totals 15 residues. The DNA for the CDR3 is TGTGCCAGCAGCTTATCTGGGGAAATAGGCGAGACCCAGTACTTC. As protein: CASSLSGEIGETQYF.

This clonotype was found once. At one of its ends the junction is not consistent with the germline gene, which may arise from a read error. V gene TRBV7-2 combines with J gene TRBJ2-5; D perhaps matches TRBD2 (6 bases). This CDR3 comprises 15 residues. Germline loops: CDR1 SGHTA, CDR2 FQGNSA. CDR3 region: CAGSLGCGVKETQYF. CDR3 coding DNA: TGTGCCGGCAGCTTAGGTTGCGGGGTAAAAGAGACCCAGTACTTC.

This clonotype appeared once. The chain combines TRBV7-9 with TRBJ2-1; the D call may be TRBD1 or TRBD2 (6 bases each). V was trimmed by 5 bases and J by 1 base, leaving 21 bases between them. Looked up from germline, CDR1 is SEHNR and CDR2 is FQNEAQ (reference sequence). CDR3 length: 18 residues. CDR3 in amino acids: CASSPTLWGAVSYNEQFF. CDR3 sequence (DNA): TGTGCCAGCAGCCCGACCCTCTGGGGGGCGGTTTCCTACAATGAGCAGTTCTTC.

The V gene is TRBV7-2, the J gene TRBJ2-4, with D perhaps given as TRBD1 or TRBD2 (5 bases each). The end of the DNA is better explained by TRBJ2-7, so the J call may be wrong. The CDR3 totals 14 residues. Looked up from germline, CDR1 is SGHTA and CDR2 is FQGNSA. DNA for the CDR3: TGTGCCAGCAGCCCCGAACGGGGCCCCTACGAGCAGTACTTC. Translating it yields CASSPERGPYEQYF.

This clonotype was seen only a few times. CDR3 coding DNA: TGTGCCAGCAGCGAGATAGGGGCGGGGGCGCGCTATGAGCAGTTCTTC. Its translation is CASSEIGAGARYEQFF. The chain joins TRBV11-2 to TRBJ2-1, with a weak D call TRBD2 (7 bases). V gave up 5 bases and J gave up 8 bases, with 22 bases separating them. The CDR3 has 16 amino acids. Germline lookup yields CDR1 SGHAT and CDR2 FQNNGV.

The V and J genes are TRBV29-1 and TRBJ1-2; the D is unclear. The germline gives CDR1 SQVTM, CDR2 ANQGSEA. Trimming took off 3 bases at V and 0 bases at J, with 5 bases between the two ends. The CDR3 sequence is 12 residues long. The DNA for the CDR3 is TGCAGCGTTGAGCCCCCTAACTATGGCTACACCTTC. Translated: CSVEPPNYGYTF.

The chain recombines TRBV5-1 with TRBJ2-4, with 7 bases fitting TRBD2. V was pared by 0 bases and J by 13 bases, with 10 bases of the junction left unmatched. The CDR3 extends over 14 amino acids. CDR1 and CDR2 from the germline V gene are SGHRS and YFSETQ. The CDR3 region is CASSLAGLGTEQYF. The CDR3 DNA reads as TGCGCCAGCAGCTTGGCCGGACTAGGCACGGAACAGTACTTC.

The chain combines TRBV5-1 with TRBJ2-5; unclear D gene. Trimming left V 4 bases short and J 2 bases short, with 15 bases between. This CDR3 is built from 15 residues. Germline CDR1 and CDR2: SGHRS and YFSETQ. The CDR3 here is CASSAQSVQQETQYF. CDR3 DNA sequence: TGCGCCAGCAGCGCCCAGTCGGTCCAACAAGAGACCCAGTACTTC.

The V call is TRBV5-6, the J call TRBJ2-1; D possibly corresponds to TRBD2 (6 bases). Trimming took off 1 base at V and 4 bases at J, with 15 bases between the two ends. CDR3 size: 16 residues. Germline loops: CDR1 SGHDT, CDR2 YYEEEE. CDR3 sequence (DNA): TGTGCCAGCAGCTTGTGGAGGGGAGCTGGATACAATGAGCAGTTCTTC. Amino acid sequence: CASSLWRGAGYNEQFF. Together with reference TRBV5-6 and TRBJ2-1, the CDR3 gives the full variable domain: DAGVTQSPTHLIKTRGQQVTLRCSPKSGHDTVSWYQQALGQGPQFIFQYYEEEERQRGNFPDRFSGHQFPNYSSELNVNALLLGDSALYLCASSLWRGAGYNEQFFGPGTRLTVL.

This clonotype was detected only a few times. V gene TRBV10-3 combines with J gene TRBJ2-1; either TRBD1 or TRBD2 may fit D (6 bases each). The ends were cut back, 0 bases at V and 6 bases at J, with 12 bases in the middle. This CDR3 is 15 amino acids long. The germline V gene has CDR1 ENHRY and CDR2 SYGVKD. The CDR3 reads CAISESGGHLNEQFF. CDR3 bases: TGTGCCATCAGTGAGTCGGGGGGACACCTCAATGAGCAGTTCTTC.

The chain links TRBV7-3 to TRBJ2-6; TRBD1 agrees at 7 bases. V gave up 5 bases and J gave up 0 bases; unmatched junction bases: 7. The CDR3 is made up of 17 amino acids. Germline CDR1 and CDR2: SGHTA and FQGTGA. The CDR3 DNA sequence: TGTGCCAGCAGCCCCGGGACAGCCAACTCTGGGGCCAACGTCCTGACTTTC. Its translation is CASSPGTANSGANVLTF.

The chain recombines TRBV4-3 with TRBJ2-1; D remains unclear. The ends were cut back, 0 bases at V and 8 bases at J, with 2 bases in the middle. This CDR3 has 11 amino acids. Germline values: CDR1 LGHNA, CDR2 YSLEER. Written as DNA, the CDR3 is TGCGCCAGCAGCCAAGAGCATGAGCAGTTCTTC. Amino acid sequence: CASSQEHEQFF.

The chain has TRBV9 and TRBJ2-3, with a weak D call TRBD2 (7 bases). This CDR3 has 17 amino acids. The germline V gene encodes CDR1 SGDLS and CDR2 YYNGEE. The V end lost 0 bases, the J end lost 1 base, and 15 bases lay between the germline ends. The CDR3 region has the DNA TGTGCCAGCAGCGTAGAGGGATGGGGGGGCGGCACAGATACGCAGTATTTT. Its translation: CASSVEGWGGGTDTQYF.

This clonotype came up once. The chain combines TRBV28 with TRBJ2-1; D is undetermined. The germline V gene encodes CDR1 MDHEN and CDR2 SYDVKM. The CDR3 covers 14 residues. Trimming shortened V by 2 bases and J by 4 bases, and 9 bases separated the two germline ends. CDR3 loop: CASSLRPPYNEQFF. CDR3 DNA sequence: TGTGCCAGCAGTTTACGACCCCCTTACAATGAGCAGTTCTTC.

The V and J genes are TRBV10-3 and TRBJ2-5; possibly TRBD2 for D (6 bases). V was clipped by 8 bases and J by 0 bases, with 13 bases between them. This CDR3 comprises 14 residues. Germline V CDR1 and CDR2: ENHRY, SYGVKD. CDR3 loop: CAIGNSGNQETQYF. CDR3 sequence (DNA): TGTGCCATCGGTAATAGCGGAAACCAAGAGACCCAGTACTTC.

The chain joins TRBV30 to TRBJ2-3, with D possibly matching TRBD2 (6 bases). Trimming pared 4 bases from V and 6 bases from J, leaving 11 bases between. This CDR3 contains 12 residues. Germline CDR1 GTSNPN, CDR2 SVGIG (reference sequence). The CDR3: CAWTIGGDTQYF. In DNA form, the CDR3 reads TGTGCCTGGACGATTGGGGGGGATACGCAGTATTTT.